This T cell receptor (beta chain) was sequenced during a study of lymphopenia after photon versus proton radiotherapy. Study-wide results and caveats: Post-nadir diversity loss with photons came from oligoclonal expansion, particularly CD8+ Temra cells. Survival link was tested only in deceased patients; proton benefit remains a possibility. A bigger post-nadir fall in TCR diversity correlated inversely with survival time in deceased patients.

This CDR3 is 11 amino acids long. The germline V and J ends were trimmed by 4 bases and 8 bases, with 11 bases remaining between them. CDR1 and CDR2 (germline): DFQATT, SNEGSKA (reference sequence). Only in-frame clones appear in the TCRdb table, and some are missing; sequencing was by immunoSEQ multiplex PCR. Of about 26,000 clones in the sample, around 85% are singletons; the top ten hold around 5.2%. This clone is a singleton in its sample. Its matching antigen is unknown. This specimen consisted of peripheral blood, obtained from a patient treated with photon-based radiotherapy. The rearrangement uses TRBV20-1 and TRBJ1-2; D perhaps matches TRBD1 (5 bases). The sequence was obtained from a man in his thirties or forties with gastric cancer. The CDR3 region is CSAILGDGYTF. The CDR3 DNA reads as TGCAGTGCTATATTGGGGGACGGCTACACCTTC.